The source of this T cell receptor (beta chain) is a study of T cells after posttransplantation cyclophosphamide (dated by TCRdb to 2016 to 2017). Broadly, across the study: T cell repertoire reconstitution was tracked by TRB sequencing after myeloablative bone marrow transplantation in which posttransplantation cyclophosphamide was used as GVHD prophylaxis. Because TRA and TRB clonality correlated tightly in eight or nine samples, later TCR analyses were limited to TRB. Samples from about 33 PTCy-treated patients and approximately 16 related bone marrow donors of those patients were subjected to antigen receptor sequencing. TRB sequencing was performed on blood from all 35 or so PTCy patients with 1-year posttransplant specimens. Public TRB sequences were checked against a database of over 3,500 sequences associated with responses to pathogens, tumor antigens, self-antigens and alloantigens. In 3 patients, TRB sequencing was also performed on up to roughly 3 more blood samples taken 2 to 5.2 years after transplant, and in several patients, pretransplant blood was also TRB-sequenced. Results the study describes overall, beyond this receptor: At 1-2 months, donor-recipient similarity was low but rose over the first year, and the later blood repertoires were often dominated by donor CD8+ memory clones. The TRB repertoires of T cells infiltrating skin or the GI tract showed only limited overlap with the TRB repertoires found in blood. Across some 45 patients, TRB clonality was highly associated with recipient CMV seropositivity and CMV reactivation, and PTCy diversity was similar to diversity in CNI/methotrexate controls.

Genomic DNA was used for TRB sequencing, which was performed with the immunoSEQ assay at survey resolution or with the hsTCRB kit. As for the original processing: The immunoSEQ software was used for initial read processing, and the LymphoSeq R package was used for repertoire analyses. For each TRB dataset, clonality was calculated as 1 minus normalized Shannon entropy, and the Gini coefficient was computed as well. To infer phenotypes in unsorted samples, TRB sequences from sorted subsets of the recipient or donor were mapped onto the unsorted samples of the same recipient. TCRdb re-hosts the immuneACCESS table, in-frame sequences only. Its copies lack some clones; in the studies checked, an unresolved V gene accounts for under half of them, and the cause for the rest is not known. V and J calls and clone size come straight from that table; D and trimming were deduced from the DNA. For this sample there are 8,000 or so clones; roughly 90% appear just once. 0.95% to 1.5% of the sample is in the top ten clones.

Regarding this clone: Which antigen it targets is not known. Base quality data are lacking; no much larger clone is found one base away.

The treatment or condition label here, explained by the study, means: high-dose cyclophosphamide on days +3 and +4 as single-agent GVHD prophylaxis. PTCy patients received busulfan and fludarabine conditioning, a related or unrelated marrow graft, and cyclophosphamide on days +3 and +4. The PTCy-treated patients were enrolled in a prospective multi-institutional clinical trial. Peripheral blood and bone marrow mononuclear cells were isolated by Ficoll-Hypaque density centrifugation and were cryopreserved. Sorting of CD4+ and CD8+ T cells, including naive and memory subsets, was performed by FACS on a FACSAria II. The TCR originated in a female patient aged 50-59 years who received an allogeneic stem cell transplant from a related donor, was CMV-positive, and had no GVHD. Some T cells may derive from the graft donor when a transplant has been performed. Sequenced material: CD4+ T cells sorted from blood, taken approximately 190 weeks after allogeneic stem cell transplant with posttransplant cyclophosphamide.

The sequence in DNA is TGTGCCAGCTCCCGGACAGGGGTCCATGTGGGCTACACCTTC. Its product reads: CASSRTGVHVGYTF. The chain links TRBV19 with TRBJ1-2; 9 nucleotides in the junction match TRBD1. The germline V gene (reference sequence) specifies LNHDA as CDR1 and SQIVND as CDR2. Trimming leaves V shorter by 9 bases and J shorter by 8 bases, with the junction holding 13 bases beyond the gene matches. The CDR3 covers 14 residues, taking in both the cysteine and the phenylalanine. Of all the DNA, just the CDR3 is kept, 42 bases in frame from base 1.